This T cell receptor beta chain stems from a study of CD8 T cells in ankylosing spondylitis. Using quantitative 5'-RACE with molecular barcodes, the authors made TCR beta libraries. TCRdb independently ran MiXCR on the 5' RACE reads; one entry per CDR3 protein. The table includes fewer than 130,000 distinct CDR3 sequences, nearly 25% detected once. The table lists this clonotype with a few counts. The antigen remains unidentified. Trimming at V came to 6 bases and at J to 5 bases, leaving 10 bases not matched to a gene. CDR3 size: 14 residues. Germline V gene sequence: CDR1 DFQATT, CDR2 SNEGSKA (reference sequence). Findings and caveats of the study: In peripheral blood, disease-linked CD8+ clones occurred at relatively low frequencies. In the blood and synovial fluid of reactive arthritis, some motif variants had been previously reported. Disease-linked clones reportedly concentrated significantly in matched ankylosing spondylitis synovial fluid.

The chain links TRBV20-1 to TRBJ2-3; 8 nucleotides match TRBD2. Source material: synovial fluid, either unsorted or a sorted T cell fraction (not recorded which). This receptor was identified in a male donor with ankylosing spondylitis. The CDR3 sequence is CSARGALAGDTQYF. The CDR3 DNA follows: TGCAGTGCCCGGGGGGCGCTAGCGGGAGATACGCAGTATTTT.